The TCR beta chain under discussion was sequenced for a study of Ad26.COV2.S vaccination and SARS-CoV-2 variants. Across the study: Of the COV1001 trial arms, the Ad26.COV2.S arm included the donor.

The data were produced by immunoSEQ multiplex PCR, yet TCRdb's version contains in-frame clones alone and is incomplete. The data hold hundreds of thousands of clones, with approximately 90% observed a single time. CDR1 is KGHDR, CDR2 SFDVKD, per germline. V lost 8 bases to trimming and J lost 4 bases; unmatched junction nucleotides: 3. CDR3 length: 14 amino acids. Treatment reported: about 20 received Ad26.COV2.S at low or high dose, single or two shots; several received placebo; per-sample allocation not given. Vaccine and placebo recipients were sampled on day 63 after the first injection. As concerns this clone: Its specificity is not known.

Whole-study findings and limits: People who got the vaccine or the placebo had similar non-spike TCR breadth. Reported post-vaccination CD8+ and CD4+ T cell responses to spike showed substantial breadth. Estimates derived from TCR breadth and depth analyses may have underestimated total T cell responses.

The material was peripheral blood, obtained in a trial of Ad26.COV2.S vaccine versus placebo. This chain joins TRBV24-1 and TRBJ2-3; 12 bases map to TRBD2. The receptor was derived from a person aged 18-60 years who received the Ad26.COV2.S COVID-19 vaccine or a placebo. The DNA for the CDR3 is TGTGCCACCAAGACTAGCGGGAGTCCAGATACGCAGTATTTT. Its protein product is CATKTSGSPDTQYF.